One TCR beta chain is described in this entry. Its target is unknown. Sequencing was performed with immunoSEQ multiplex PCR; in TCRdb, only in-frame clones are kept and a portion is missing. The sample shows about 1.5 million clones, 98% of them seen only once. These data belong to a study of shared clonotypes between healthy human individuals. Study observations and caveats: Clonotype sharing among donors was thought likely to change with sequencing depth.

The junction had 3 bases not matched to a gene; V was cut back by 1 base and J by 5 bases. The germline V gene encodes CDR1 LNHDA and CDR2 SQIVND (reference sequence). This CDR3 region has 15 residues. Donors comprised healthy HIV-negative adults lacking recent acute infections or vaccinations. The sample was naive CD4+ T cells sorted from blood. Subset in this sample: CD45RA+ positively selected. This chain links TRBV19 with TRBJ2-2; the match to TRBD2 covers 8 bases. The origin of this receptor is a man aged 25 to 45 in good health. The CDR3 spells CASSIGGGLTGELFF. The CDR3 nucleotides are TGTGCCAGTAGTATAGGCGGGGGGCTAACCGGGGAGCTGTTTTTT.